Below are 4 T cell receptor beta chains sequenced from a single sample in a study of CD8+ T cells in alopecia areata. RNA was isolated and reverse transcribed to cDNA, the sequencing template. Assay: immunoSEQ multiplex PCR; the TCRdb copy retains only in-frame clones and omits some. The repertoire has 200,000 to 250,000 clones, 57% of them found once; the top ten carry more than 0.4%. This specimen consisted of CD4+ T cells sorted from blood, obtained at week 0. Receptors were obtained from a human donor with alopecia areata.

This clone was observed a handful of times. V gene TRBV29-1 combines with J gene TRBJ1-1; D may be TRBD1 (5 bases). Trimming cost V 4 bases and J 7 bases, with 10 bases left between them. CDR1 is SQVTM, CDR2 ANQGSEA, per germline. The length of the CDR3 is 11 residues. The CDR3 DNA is TGCAGCGTTGGGCGCGACAGTGAAGCTTTCTTT. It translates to CSVGRDSEAFF.

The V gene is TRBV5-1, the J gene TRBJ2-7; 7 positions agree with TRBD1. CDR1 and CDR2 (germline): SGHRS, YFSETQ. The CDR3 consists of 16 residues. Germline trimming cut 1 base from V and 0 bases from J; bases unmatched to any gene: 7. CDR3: CASSLPVTGPSYEQYF. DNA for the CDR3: TGCGCCAGCAGCTTGCCCGTGACAGGGCCCTCCTACGAGCAGTACTTC.

CDR3 region: CASSFSGSRQFF. In DNA form, the CDR3 reads TGCGCCAGCAGCTTCAGCGGGAGCCGACAGTTCTTC. This chain joins TRBV5-1 and TRBJ2-1; TRBD2 aligns across 8 bases. The CDR3 runs to 12 residues. Trimming at V came to 2 bases and at J to 13 bases, leaving 5 bases not matched to a gene. Germline V gives CDR1 SGHRS, CDR2 YFSETQ.

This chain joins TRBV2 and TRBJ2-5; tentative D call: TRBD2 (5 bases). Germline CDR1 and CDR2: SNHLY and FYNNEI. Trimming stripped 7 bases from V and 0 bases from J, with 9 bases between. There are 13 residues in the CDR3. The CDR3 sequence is CASKQRYQETQYF. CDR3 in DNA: TGTGCCAGCAAACAGCGGTACCAAGAGACCCAGTACTTC.